This T cell receptor beta chain was documented in a study of blood T cell repertoires in COVID-19. Study information: Acute-phase and convalescent COVID-19 samples originated in the United States, Italy and Spain. Sample material is recorded as cDNA or gDNA derived from T cells, B-cell-depleted T cells, or PBMCs.

V shed 1 base, J shed 1 base, and the junction held 4 bases outside the gene matches. This CDR3 region has 15 residues. The V gene's germline CDR1 is GTSNPN and CDR2 SVGIG (reference sequence). The method was immunoSEQ multiplex PCR; TCRdb's version includes in-frame clones alone and lacks a portion of them. The table shows 100,000 or so clones, with approximately 82% occurring only once. The material sequenced was peripheral blood. This sequence joins TRBV30 and TRBJ2-5; 9 nucleotides agree with TRBD1. The receptor's source is a man between 70 and 80 years old with active or convalescent COVID-19. The CDR3 loop reads CAWSAGQGRQETQYF. The CDR3 DNA follows: TGTGCCTGGAGTGCCGGACAGGGGCGCCAAGAGACCCAGTACTTC.